This TCR beta chain was documented in a study of control samples from healthy donors and cancer patients. Trimming removed 0 bases at V and 4 bases at J, with 12 bases between. CDR1 is LGHNA and CDR2 is YSLEER in the germline V gene. The CDR3 is 15 residues long. Clones were read by immunoSEQ multiplex PCR, and TCRdb kept only the in-frame ones, dropping some. The table has some 100,000 clones, over 85% seen once. This clonotype was sampled from a human donor in good health. The donor label of this sample is uncertain. The rearrangement joins TRBV4-3 to TRBJ1-2; maybe TRBD1 (5 bases). Sequencing used blood. CDR3 DNA: TGCGCCAGCAGCCAAGATATGGGACCCATCTATGGCTACACCTTC. Translation: CASSQDMGPIYGYTF.